This entry describes one TCR beta chain. This record belongs to a study of T cells in Graves' hyperthyroidism and ophthalmopathy. Germline lookup yields CDR1 SGHDT and CDR2 YYEEEE. Trimming took off 6 bases at V and 0 bases at J, with 16 bases between the two ends. There are 17 residues in the CDR3. The TCR beta CDR3 regions underwent amplification using RNA transcripts as the source. HTBI primers were used for first-round RT-PCR of the TCR CDR3. A single record per CDR3 protein comes from TCRdb applying MiXCR to the multiplex PCR reads. The sample lists 250,000 to 350,000 distinct CDR3 sequences, approximately 15% occurring once.

The receptor was derived from a woman aged 60-70 years with Graves' ophthalmopathy. The chain employs TRBV5-6 and TRBJ2-6; D gene unclear. Sequenced material: blood. Written as DNA, the CDR3 is TGTGCCAGCACCGTTCTAAGGGTTCGCTCTGGGGCCAACGTCCTGACTTTC. It translates to CASTVLRVRSGANVLTF. Using reference TRBV5-6 and TRBJ2-6 for the parts outside the CDR3, the full variable domain is DAGVTQSPTHLIKTRGQQVTLRCSPKSGHDTVSWYQQALGQGPQFIFQYYEEEERQRGNFPDRFSGHQFPNYSSELNVNALLLGDSALYLCASTVLRVRSGANVLTFGAGSRLTVL.